Sequencing of this T cell receptor (beta chain) was carried out in a study of blood T cell repertoires in COVID-19. Overall study: The United States, Italy and Spain were the sources of the acute and convalescent COVID-19 samples. T cells, B-cell-depleted T cells, or PBMCs supplied cDNA or gDNA.

There are a few counts of this clone. Authors' analysis steps: Amplified reference gene primers provided the basis for estimating nucleated cell counts. Profiled with immunoSEQ multiplex PCR; TCRdb holds only in-frame clones, not every one. The DNA was the basis for D and trimming; V, J and clone size are from that table. The table lists 300,000 to 450,000 clones, 85% of them singletons. What was sequenced was peripheral blood. The sequence came from a woman between 18 and 29 years old with acute or convalescent COVID-19.

The CDR3 loop is CASSQTGGGYTF. The CDR3 DNA is TGTGCCAGCAGTCAGACAGGGGGCGGCTACACCTTC. The chain links TRBV12-3 or TRBV12-4 to TRBJ1-2; 10 bases are a match to TRBD1. The trim removed 5 bases at V and 8 bases at J, leaving 2 bases unmatched. The CDR3 runs 12 residues.